This entry concerns a single TCR beta chain. The record originates from a study of cytomegalovirus exposure and HLA in healthy donors. PCR amplification relied on 60 Vbeta primers (plus 13 Jbeta primers). Clones were read by immunoSEQ multiplex PCR, and TCRdb kept only the in-frame ones, dropping some. The sample comprises 100,000 to 120,000 clones, around 84% of which are singletons, and around 1.3% rests with the top ten. This CDR3 is 11 amino acids long. Germline CDR1 reads SGHNT; CDR2 reads YENEEA. Trimming left V 4 bases short and J 4 bases short, with 3 bases between. The clonotype originates from a woman between 25 and 40 years old in good health and CMV-seronegative. The sequenced sample was PBMCs. The V call is TRBV11-3, the J call TRBJ2-3; D unresolved. The CDR3 DNA reads TGTGCCAGCAGCTCCTCAGATACGCAGTATTTT. Protein product: CASSSSDTQYF.